This T cell receptor beta chain originates from a study of PD-L1 blockade in urothelial cancer. The V gene's germline CDR1 is SEHNR and CDR2 FQNEAQ (reference sequence). The CDR3 consists of 16 residues. With 5 bases removed from V and 1 base from J, the gap between germline ends came to 16 bases. The protocol was immunoSEQ multiplex PCR, while the TCRdb copy is restricted to in-frame clones and leaves out a portion. The sample has roughly 25,000 clones, approximately 88% seen once. The chain carries TRBV7-9 and TRBJ2-3; a weak D match, TRBD2 (5 bases). This TCR derives from a man between 65 and 85 years old with urothelial cancer. This material consisted of PBMCs, taken around atezolizumab (anti-PD-L1) treatment. CDR3 protein: CASSPVDFGGTDTQYF. In DNA, the CDR3 is TGTGCCAGCAGCCCCGTAGACTTCGGGGGCACAGATACGCAGTATTTT.